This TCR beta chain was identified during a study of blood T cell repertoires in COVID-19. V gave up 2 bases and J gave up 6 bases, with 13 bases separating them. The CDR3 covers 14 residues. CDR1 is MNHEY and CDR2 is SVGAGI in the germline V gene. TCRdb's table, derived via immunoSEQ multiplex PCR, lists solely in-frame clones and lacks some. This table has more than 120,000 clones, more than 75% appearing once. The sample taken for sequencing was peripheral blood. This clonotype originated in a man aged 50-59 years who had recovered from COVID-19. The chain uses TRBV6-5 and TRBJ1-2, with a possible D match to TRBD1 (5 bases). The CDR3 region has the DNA TGTGCCAGCAGTTACCAGGGAATAAGAAATGGCTACACCTTC. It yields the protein CASSYQGIRNGYTF.